These 19 T cell receptor beta chains were sequenced from one sample in a study of blood T cells in healthy people across ages. Alongside a J-beta primer mix, a sample-barcoded 5' primer served in a second PCR lasting 7 to 11 cycles. A single record per CDR3 protein comes from TCRdb applying MiXCR to the 5' RACE reads. The sample holds around 800,000 distinct CDR3 sequences, 62% seen once. Input material: blood. These receptors all come from a man younger than 40 in good health.

This sequence joins TRBV25-1 and TRBJ2-1; D gene ambiguous. Germline V lookup: CDR1 MGHDK, CDR2 SYGVNS. This CDR3 comprises 16 residues. V shed 7 bases and J shed 5 bases, with 21 bases lying between them. The CDR3 bases are TGTGCCAGCACAAAGGGCCCGGCGGCCGCCGACAATGAGCAGTTCTTC. Its protein product is CASTKGPAAADNEQFF.

The V call is TRBV27, the J call TRBJ2-3, with 8 bases fitting TRBD2. J was trimmed by 1 base and V by 6 bases; bases with no gene match: 0. Germline-derived CDR1 and CDR2 are MNHEY and SMNVEV (reference sequence). The CDR3 runs to 13 residues. The CDR3: CASRTSGTDTQYF. The CDR3 DNA is TGTGCCAGCAGGACTAGCGGCACAGATACGCAGTATTTT.

This clonotype was seen only a few times. The V and J genes are TRBV28 and TRBJ2-1, with D possibly matching TRBD1 (5 bases). Germline CDR1 reads MDHEN; CDR2 reads SYDVKM. This CDR3 is built from 13 residues. V shed 6 bases and J shed 5 bases, with 11 bases lying between them. The CDR3 sequence is CASSVPGNNEQFF. The CDR3 DNA sequence: TGTGCCAGCAGCGTCCCAGGGAACAATGAGCAGTTCTTC.

This clonotype was counted between two and nine times. The rearrangement links TRBV4-2 to TRBJ2-1, with D uncertain. The V end was cut by 0 bases, the J end by 7 bases, with 7 bases between. CDR3 length equals 13 residues. Germline V gene lookup returns CDR1 LGHNA and CDR2 YNFKEQ. In DNA form, the CDR3 reads TGTGCCAGCAGCCAAGAGGGTTGGAATGAGCAGTTCTTC. This translates into CASSQEGWNEQFF.

The rearrangement uses TRBV7-9 and TRBJ2-5, with TRBD1 matching 11 bases. TRBJ2-7 matches the DNA end more closely, so the J call is doubtful. The length of the CDR3 is 15 residues. Germline CDR1 reads SEHNR; CDR2 reads FQNEAQ (reference sequence). DNA for the CDR3: TGTGCCAGCAGCCGTTGGACAGGGGGCAGGTACGAGCAGTACTTC. Protein sequence: CASSRWTGGRYEQYF.

The chain has TRBV4-2 and TRBJ2-3, with D unclear. V was pared by 3 bases and J by 0 bases, with 13 bases between. The germline CDR1 and CDR2 sequences are LGHNA and YNFKEQ. There are 16 residues in the CDR3. CDR3 protein: CASSHWSTASTDTQYF. CDR3 nucleotides: TGTGCCAGCAGCCATTGGTCCACAGCTAGCACAGATACGCAGTATTTT.

Written as DNA, the CDR3 is TGTGCCAGCAGTATGGAACAGGCGACAGGGTACGAGCAGTACTTC. Protein sequence: CASSMEQATGYEQYF. This sequence joins TRBV12-3 or TRBV12-4 and TRBJ2-7; 7 nucleotides line up with TRBD1. The CDR3 consists of 15 residues. J was trimmed by 4 bases and V by 5 bases; bases with no gene match: 11.

The chain recombines TRBV7-2 with TRBJ2-4; 7 nucleotides agree with TRBD2. The CDR3 is 17 residues long. J was trimmed by 14 bases and V by 0 bases; bases with no gene match: 19. CDR1 SGHTA and CDR2 FQGNSA come from the germline V gene. This CDR3 is CASSLAFSGDHSYEEYF. The CDR3 coding sequence is TGTGCCAGCAGCTTAGCTTTCAGCGGGGATCACTCCTACGAGGAGTACTTC.

The gene calls are TRBV20-1 and TRBJ2-1; TRBD2 might be the D (6 bases). CDR1 DFQATT and CDR2 SNEGSKA come from the germline V gene (reference sequence). Trimming pared 5 bases from V and 0 bases from J, leaving 14 bases between. The CDR3 length is 15 residues. This CDR3 is CSAVIAVSSYNEQFF. The DNA for the CDR3 is TGCAGTGCTGTAATAGCGGTCAGCTCCTACAATGAGCAGTTCTTC.

V is TRBV12-3 or TRBV12-4 and J is TRBJ1-4, with D possibly TRBD1 on 5 matching bases. The length of the CDR3 is 14 residues. The ends were cut back, 3 bases at V and 8 bases at J, with 13 bases in the middle. CDR3 coding DNA: TGTGCCAGCAGTTTCCAGGGCGGGCAAGAAAAACTGTTTTTT. Its translation: CASSFQGGQEKLFF.

The chain employs TRBV6-2 or TRBV6-3 and TRBJ1-2, with D possibly being TRBD1 (6 bases). Germline CDR1 and CDR2: MNHEY and SVGEGT. The CDR3 runs 15 residues. Trimming stripped 6 bases from V and 1 base from J, with 15 bases between. CDR3 bases: TGTGCCAGCAGGACAACCGGACAGTTTAACTATGGCTACACCTTC. It codes for CASRTTGQFNYGYTF.

The rearrangement links TRBV27 to TRBJ2-3, with D unclear. V gave up 0 bases and J gave up 2 bases, with 12 bases separating them. The CDR3 sequence is 16 residues long. The germline CDR1 and CDR2 sequences are MNHEY and SMNVEV (reference sequence). The CDR3 spells CASSLSTGFYTDTQYF. The CDR3 nucleotides read TGTGCCAGCAGTTTATCGACGGGCTTTTACACAGATACGCAGTATTTT.

This clonotype has a handful of counts. The chain links TRBV11-1 to TRBJ2-7; D remains unclear. The CDR3 is 13 amino acids. Trimming shortened V by 4 bases and J by 4 bases, and 11 bases separated the two germline ends. Germline V CDR1 and CDR2: SGHAT, FQDESV (reference sequence). The CDR3 sequence: CASSSSSLYEQYF. In DNA, the CDR3 is TGTGCCAGCAGCTCCTCCTCATTATACGAGCAGTACTTC.

CDR3 sequence reads: CASSFIRFTDTQYF. CDR3 nucleotides: TGTGCCAGCAGCTTCATCAGGTTCACAGATACGCAGTATTTT. The chain uses TRBV5-8 and TRBJ2-3; D not certain. V lost 2 bases to trimming and J lost 2 bases, with 9 bases between them. This CDR3 spans 14 amino acids. CDR1 is SGHTS and CDR2 is YDEGEE in the germline V gene.

The chain is built from TRBV21-1 and TRBJ2-1. TRBV21-1 is shown as a pseudogene. The CDR3 covers 17 residues. The CDR3 here is CARPNPEERRSYNEQFF. DNA of the CDR3: TGTGCCAGACCCAATCCTGAGGAACGACGCTCCTACAATGAGCAGTTCTTC.

This clonotype appeared a single time. V gene TRBV20-1 combines with J gene TRBJ1-2, with 7 positions matching TRBD1. The V gene end was trimmed by 5 bases and the J gene end by 4 bases; junction bases not matched to a gene: 7. The CDR3 totals 13 residues. Per the germline V gene, CDR1 is DFQATT and CDR2 is SNEGSKA (reference sequence). As DNA, the CDR3 is TGCAGTGCTCCCCAACAGGGGTCCTATGGCTACACCTTC. This encodes CSAPQQGSYGYTF.

The chain recombines TRBV4-2 with TRBJ1-1, with 9 bases identical to TRBD1. The CDR3 length is 14 residues. Germline assignment: CDR1 LGHNA and CDR2 YNFKEQ. V dropped 3 bases and J dropped 7; count of bases not matched to a gene: 6. The CDR3 loop reads CASSQRTGENEAFF. In DNA, the CDR3 is TGTGCCAGCAGCCAGAGGACAGGGGAGAATGAAGCTTTCTTT.

The V and J genes are TRBV4-3 and TRBJ2-1; 14 bases agree with TRBD2. Trimming cost V 2 bases and J 1 base; bases outside gene matches: 4. The CDR3 runs 18 residues. Germline V gene data show CDR1 as LGHNA and CDR2 as YSLEER. The CDR3 loop reads CASSQTWTSGGSYNEQFF. The CDR3 bases are TGCGCCAGCAGCCAAACTTGGACTAGCGGGGGGTCCTACAATGAGCAGTTCTTC.

The V gene is TRBV25-1, the J gene TRBJ2-1; perhaps TRBD2 as D (5 bases). The CDR3 is 14 residues long. The germline gives CDR1 MGHDK, CDR2 SYGVNS. V was clipped by 8 bases and J by 2 bases, with 13 bases between them. The DNA for the CDR3 is TGTGCCAGCGTGGAGGCAGGAACCTACAATGAGCAGTTCTTC. It encodes CASVEAGTYNEQFF.